This T cell receptor (beta chain) appears in the sequencing data of a study of technical replicates of blood from a handful of donors. Profiling relied on immunoSEQ multiplex PCR, and the TCRdb table lists in-frame clones only, not all of them. The sample gives 60,000 to 80,000 clones, around 87% of which show up once; approximately 5% is in the top ten. The trim removed 6 bases at V and 1 base at J, leaving 6 bases unmatched. This CDR3 is 15 amino acids long. The germline gives CDR1 SGHRS, CDR2 YFSETQ. Sequenced material: PBMCs. The sequence was collected from a human donor in good health. Some clones in this sample may be carry-over from other donors' samples. The J gene is TRBJ2-2, the V gene TRBV5-1, with TRBD2 identical over 7 bases. The CDR3 loop reads CASKHGGMNTGELFF. In nucleotides, the CDR3 is TGCGCCAGCAAGCACGGGGGGATGAACACCGGGGAGCTGTTTTTT.